This TCR beta chain was identified in a study of immune heterogeneity within non-small cell lung tumors. Germline V CDR1 and CDR2: SEHNR, FQNEAQ (reference sequence). The CDR3 runs 13 residues. Multiplex PCR amplified the TCR beta CDR3 region. Its first round ran for approximately 11 cycles with 32 V and 13 J primers. A single record per CDR3 protein comes from TCRdb applying MiXCR to the multiplex PCR reads. The sample has more than 3,500 distinct CDR3 sequences; roughly 21% are singletons. About this clonotype: The antigen is not known. This may arise from a read error, as a much more abundant clone is one base away.

Study results and limitations: For local T-cell clonality, the correlation with local tumor mutational burden was moderate but significant (R around 0.35). Identical dominant CDR3 beta clonotypes spanned tumor sites within a patient, beside site-unique high-frequency clones.

The template consisted of bulk tumor genomic DNA, with about 0.65 ug used per sample. Several biopsies were collected from each primary tumor during surgery. They were spaced as far apart as possible within the tumor mass. The cohort was untreated, with newly diagnosed non-small cell lung cancer undergoing curative surgery. The donors had newly diagnosed non-small cell lung cancer and underwent surgery intended to cure it. The chain recombines TRBV7-9 with TRBJ2-7; D is unresolved. The receptor's source is a man between 65 and 85 years old with non-small cell lung cancer. The sample taken for sequencing was lung tumor tissue. The DNA of the CDR3 is TGTGCCAGCCTGGGCTACCCGACCTACAAGCAGTACTTC. This codes for CASLGYPTYKQYF.